Here is one TCR beta chain with its context. The V gene's germline CDR1 is SGHDN and CDR2 FVKESK. This CDR3 has 14 amino acids. V was cut by 4 bases and J by 0 bases, with 7 bases left in between. This sample stems from a study of blood T cell repertoires in COVID-19. Looking at the study overall: Both acute and convalescent COVID-19 samples were obtained from the United States, Italy and Spain. T cells, B-cell-depleted T cells, or PBMCs supplied cDNA or gDNA.

The authors' processing: Reference gene primer amplification yielded estimated nucleated cell counts. Some clones are missing from TCRdb's copy, which holds only in-frame ones; the method was immunoSEQ multiplex PCR. The V and J calls and the clone size are those of that table, but D and trimming were determined from the DNA. Among under 200,000 clones listed, about nine tenths were seen once. The sequenced material came from peripheral blood. The gene calls are TRBV14 and TRBJ1-3; the D is unclear. The receptor was derived from a man aged 18 to 29 with active or convalescent COVID-19. DNA of the CDR3: TGTGCCAGCAGCCCCCTTCTCTCTGGAAACACCATATATTTT. Amino acids: CASSPLLSGNTIYF.